This T cell receptor beta chain stems from a study of beta chain features in type 1 diabetes. Broader study findings: Any HLA-type effect on TCRB rearrangement remained unresolved here. A greater similarity of naive, central memory and Treg TCRB repertoires was seen among patients than among healthy donors. Within each of all four CD4+ subsets, Type 1 diabetes patients had TCRB CDR3s that were moderately but significantly shorter.

Sequencing targeted expressed TCRB transcripts, as all isolated RNA had been reverse transcribed. Clones were sequenced by immunoSEQ multiplex PCR, and TCRdb holds only the in-frame ones, with some missing. The data hold roughly 150,000 clones, with roughly 60% observed a single time. CDR3 size: 19 residues. CDR1 is MGHRA, CDR2 YSYEKL, per germline. The V gene end was trimmed by 0 bases and the J gene end by 2 bases; junction bases not matched to a gene: 12. Using CD45RO/CCR7/CD25/CD127/CD95/CD27, CD4+ naive, central memory, regulatory and stem cell-like memory cells were sorted. Concerning this clone itself: Antigen unknown.

The specimen sequenced was naive CD4+ T cells from blood. This clonotype originated in a man younger than 45 with type 1 diabetes. The chain carries TRBV4-1 and TRBJ2-1; 8 nucleotides match TRBD2. CDR3 sequence (DNA): TGCGCCAGCAGCCAAGATGCCCAAGGAGCGGGGGCCGCCTACAATGAGCAGTTCTTC. It encodes CASSQDAQGAGAAYNEQFF.